This T cell receptor beta chain is from a study of blood T cell repertoires in COVID-19. Sequencing was performed with immunoSEQ multiplex PCR; in TCRdb, only in-frame clones are kept and a portion is missing. The data hold 200,000 to 250,000 clones, with around 82% observed a single time. Per the germline V gene, CDR1 is SQVTM and CDR2 is ANQGSEA. The length of the CDR3 is 12 residues. Trimming at V came to 6 bases and at J to 4 bases, leaving 4 bases not matched to a gene. The source is a woman in her 70s with acute or convalescent COVID-19. Specimen: peripheral blood. The rearrangement joins TRBV29-1 to TRBJ2-7, with 9 bases lining up with TRBD1. As DNA, the CDR3 is TGCAGCGTACAGACAGGGGGGTACGAGCAGTACTTC. Its protein product is CSVQTGGYEQYF.